Detailed here is one T cell receptor (beta chain). Its antigen is not identified. This sample is drawn from a study of lymphopenia after photon versus proton radiotherapy. Broader study findings: In patients who died, overall survival fell as post-nadir TCR diversity dropped more.

Some clones are missing from TCRdb's copy, which holds only in-frame ones; the method was immunoSEQ multiplex PCR. The table has tens of thousands of clones, 87% seen once. The sequence came from a man older than 75 with esophageal cancer. The sequencing used peripheral blood, collected from a patient treated with proton-based radiotherapy.

The CDR3 protein is CASTTTEQLGYTF. The DNA of the CDR3 is TGTGCCAGCACCACTACGGAGCAACTCGGCTACACCTTC. The chain couples TRBV7-9 to TRBJ1-2, with D unclear. The germline V gene encodes CDR1 SEHNR and CDR2 FQNEAQ (reference sequence). The ends were cut back, 7 bases at V and 8 bases at J, with 17 bases in the middle. CDR3 size: 13 residues.